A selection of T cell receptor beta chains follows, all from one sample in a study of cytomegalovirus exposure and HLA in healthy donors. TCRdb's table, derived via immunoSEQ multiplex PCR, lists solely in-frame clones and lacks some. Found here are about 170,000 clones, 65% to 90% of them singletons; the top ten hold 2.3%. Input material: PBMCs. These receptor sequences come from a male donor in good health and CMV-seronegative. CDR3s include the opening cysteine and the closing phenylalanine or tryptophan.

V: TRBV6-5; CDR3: CASSVQGAGANVLTF
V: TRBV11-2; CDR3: CASSLAGTGASYEQYF
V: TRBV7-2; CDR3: CASSLGQGNYGYTF
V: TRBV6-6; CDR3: CASTSGQGVTFTQYF
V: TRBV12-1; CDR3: CASSLGGGDFNEQFF
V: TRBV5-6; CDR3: CASSRHRTDTQYF
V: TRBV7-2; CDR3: CASSQQGNYGYTF
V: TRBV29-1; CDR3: CSVLGDGNQPQHF
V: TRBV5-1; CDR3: CASSKDSSGPLHF
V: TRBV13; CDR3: CASSLGFRGSSYNSPLHF
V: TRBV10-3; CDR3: CAVRGQGNEKLFF
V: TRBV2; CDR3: CASSGAVNNQPQHF
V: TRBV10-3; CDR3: CATNRDPTGELFF
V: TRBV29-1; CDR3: CSVEETGGGNYGYTF
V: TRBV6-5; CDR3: CASRLTGSTEAFF
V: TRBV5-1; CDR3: CASSFGLQSTGELFF
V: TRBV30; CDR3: CAWDRGQVTEAFF
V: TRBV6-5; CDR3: CASSYSNRGLGGYTF
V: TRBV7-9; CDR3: CASSLGGVDGYTF
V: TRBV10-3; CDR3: CAISESVGPGYEQYF
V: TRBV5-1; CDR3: CASSVGPNTGGSEQYF
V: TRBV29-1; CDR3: CSVGDRRSGANVLTF
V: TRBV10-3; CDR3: CAIADRQTNTEAFF
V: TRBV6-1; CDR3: CASSWTGRFQETQYF
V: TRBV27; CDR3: CATKSVDRGNEKLFF
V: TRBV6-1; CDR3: CASSAVAGANVLTF
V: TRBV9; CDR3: CASSGGTLETQYF
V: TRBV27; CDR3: CASGPLTGANEKLFF
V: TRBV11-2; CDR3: CASRPTGNTEAFF
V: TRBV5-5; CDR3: CASSLVWTGHQPQHF
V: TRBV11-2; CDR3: CASSLTGGRITEAFF
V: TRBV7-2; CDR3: CASSSAGGTGTTNYGYTF
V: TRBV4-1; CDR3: CASSQKSGFSSYEQYF
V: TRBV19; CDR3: CASSIGVNQPQHF
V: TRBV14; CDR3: CASSQEFQTGLYTEAFF
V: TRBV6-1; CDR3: CASSEGVFTGQPQHF
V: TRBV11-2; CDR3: CASSFLAGPNYGYTF
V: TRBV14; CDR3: CASSQDSLDTQYF
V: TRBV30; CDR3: CAWQINRDTEAFF
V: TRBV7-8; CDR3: CASSLAQGASYNEQFF
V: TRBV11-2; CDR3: CASSLGAGGPGEQFF
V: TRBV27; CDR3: CASSPMGQPENYEQYF
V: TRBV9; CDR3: CASSVGTSGGHGTQYF
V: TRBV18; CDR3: CASSLGIGTGEEQYF
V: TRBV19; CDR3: CASRIWETPASNQPQHF